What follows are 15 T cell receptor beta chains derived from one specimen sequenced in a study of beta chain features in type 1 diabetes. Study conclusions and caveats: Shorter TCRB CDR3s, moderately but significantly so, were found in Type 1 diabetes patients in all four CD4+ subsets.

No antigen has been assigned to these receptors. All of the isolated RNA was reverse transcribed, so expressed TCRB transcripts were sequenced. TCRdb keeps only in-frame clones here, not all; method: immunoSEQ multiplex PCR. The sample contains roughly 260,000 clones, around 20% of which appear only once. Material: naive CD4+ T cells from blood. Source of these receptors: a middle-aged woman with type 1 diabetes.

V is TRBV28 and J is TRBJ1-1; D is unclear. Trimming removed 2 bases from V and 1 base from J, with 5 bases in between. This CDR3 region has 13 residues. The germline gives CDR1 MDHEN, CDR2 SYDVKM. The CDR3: CASSLGRNTEAFF. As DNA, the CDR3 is TGTGCCAGCAGTTTAGGGCGGAACACTGAAGCTTTCTTT. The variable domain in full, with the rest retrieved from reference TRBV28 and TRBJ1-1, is DVKVTQSSRYLVKRTGEKVFLECVQDMDHENMFWYRQDPGLGLRLIYFSYDVKMKEKGDIPEGYSVSREKKERFSLILESASTNQTSMYLCASSLGRNTEAFFGQGTRLTVV.

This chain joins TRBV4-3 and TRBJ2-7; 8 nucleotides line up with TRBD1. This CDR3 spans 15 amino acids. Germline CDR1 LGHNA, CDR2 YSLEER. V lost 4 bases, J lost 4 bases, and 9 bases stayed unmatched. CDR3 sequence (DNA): TGCGCCAGCAGCCGTCTTGGACAGGGAACATACGAGCAGTACTTC. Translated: CASSRLGQGTYEQYF.

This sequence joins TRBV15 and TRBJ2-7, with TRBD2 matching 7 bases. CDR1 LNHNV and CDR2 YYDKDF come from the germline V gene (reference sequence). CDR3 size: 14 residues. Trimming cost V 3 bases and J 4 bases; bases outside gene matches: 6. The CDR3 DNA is TGTGCCACCAGCAGGGCCGGGACTACTTACGAGCAGTACTTC. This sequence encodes CATSRAGTTYEQYF.

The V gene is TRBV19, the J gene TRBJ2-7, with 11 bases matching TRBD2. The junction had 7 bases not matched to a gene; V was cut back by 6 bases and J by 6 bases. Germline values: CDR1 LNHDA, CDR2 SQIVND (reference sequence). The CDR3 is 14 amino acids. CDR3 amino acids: CASSQLAGDFEQYF. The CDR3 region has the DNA TGTGCCAGTAGCCAACTAGCGGGAGACTTCGAGCAGTACTTC.

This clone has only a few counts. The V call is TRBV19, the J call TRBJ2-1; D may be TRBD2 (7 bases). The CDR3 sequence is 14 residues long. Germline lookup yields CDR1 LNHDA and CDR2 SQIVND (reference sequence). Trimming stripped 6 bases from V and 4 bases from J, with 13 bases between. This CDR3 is CASRMGGLYNEQFF. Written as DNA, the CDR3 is TGTGCCAGTAGAATGGGGGGGCTTTACAATGAGCAGTTCTTC.

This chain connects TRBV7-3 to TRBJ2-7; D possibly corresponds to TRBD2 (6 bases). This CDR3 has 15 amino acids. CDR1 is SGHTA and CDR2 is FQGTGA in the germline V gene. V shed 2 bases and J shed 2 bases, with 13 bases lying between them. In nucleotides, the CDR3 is TGTGCCAGCAGCTTAGTCGACGGCGGGGCCTACGAGCAGTACTTC. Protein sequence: CASSLVDGGAYEQYF.

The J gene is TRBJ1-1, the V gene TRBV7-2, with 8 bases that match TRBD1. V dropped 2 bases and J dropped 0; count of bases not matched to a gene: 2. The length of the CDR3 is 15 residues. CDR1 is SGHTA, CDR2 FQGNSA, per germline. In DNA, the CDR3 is TGTGCCAGCAGCTTATCGGGACAGGTGAACACTGAAGCTTTCTTT. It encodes CASSLSGQVNTEAFF.

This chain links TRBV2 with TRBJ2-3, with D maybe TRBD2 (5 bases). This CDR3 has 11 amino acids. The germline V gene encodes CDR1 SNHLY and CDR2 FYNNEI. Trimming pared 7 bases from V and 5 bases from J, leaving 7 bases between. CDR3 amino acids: CASMAGDTQYF. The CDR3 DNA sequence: TGTGCCAGCATGGCGGGAGATACGCAGTATTTT. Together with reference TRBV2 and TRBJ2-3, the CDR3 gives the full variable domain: EPEVTQTPSHQVTQMGQEVILRCVPISNHLYFYWYRQILGQKVEFLVSFYNNEISEKSEIFDDQFSVERPDGSNFTLKIRSTKLEDSAMYFCASMAGDTQYFGPGTRLTVL.

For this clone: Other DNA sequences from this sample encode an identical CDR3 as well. CDR3 amino acids: CSVGGRMNTEAFF. CDR3 in DNA: TGCAGCGTTGGAGGGAGGATGAACACTGAAGCTTTCTTT. The chain recombines TRBV29-1 with TRBJ1-1; D call uncertain. The CDR3 is 13 residues long. The V end was cut by 4 bases, the J end by 0 bases, with 9 bases between. CDR1 and CDR2 from the germline V gene are SQVTM and ANQGSEA.

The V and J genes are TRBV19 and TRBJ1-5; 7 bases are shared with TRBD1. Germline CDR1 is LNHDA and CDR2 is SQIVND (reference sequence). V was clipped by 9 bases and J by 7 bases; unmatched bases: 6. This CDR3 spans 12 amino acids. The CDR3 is CASQTGNQPQHF. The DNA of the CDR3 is TGTGCCAGCCAGACAGGGAACCAGCCCCAGCATTTT.

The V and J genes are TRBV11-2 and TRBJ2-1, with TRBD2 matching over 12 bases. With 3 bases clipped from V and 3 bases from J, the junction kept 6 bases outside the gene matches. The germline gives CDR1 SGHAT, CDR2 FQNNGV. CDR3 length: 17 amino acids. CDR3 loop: CASSFTSGRLGYNEQFF. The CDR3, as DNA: TGTGCCAGCAGCTTTACTAGCGGGAGGCTGGGCTACAATGAGCAGTTCTTC.

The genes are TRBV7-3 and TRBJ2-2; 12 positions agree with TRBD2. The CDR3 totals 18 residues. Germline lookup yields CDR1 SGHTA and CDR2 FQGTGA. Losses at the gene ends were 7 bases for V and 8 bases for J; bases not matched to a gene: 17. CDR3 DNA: TGTGCCAGCAACGGAAGGACTAGCGGGACCCATCCGGTGGGGGAGCTGTTTTTT. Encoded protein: CASNGRTSGTHPVGELFF. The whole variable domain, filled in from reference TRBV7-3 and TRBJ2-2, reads GAGVSQTPSNKVTEKGKYVELRCDPISGHTALYWYRQSLGQGPEFLIYFQGTGAADDSGLPNDRFFAVRPEGSVSTLKIQRTERGDSAVYLCASNGRTSGTHPVGELFFGEGSRLTVL.

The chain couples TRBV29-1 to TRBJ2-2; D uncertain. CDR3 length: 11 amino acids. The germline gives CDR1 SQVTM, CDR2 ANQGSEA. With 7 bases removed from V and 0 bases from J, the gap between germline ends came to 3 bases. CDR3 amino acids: CSASNTGELFF. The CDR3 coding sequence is TGCAGCGCCTCGAACACCGGGGAGCTGTTTTTT.

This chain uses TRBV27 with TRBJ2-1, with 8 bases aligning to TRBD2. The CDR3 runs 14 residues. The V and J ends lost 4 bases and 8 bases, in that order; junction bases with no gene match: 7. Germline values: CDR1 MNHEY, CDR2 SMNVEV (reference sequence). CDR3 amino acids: CASSWVAGSHEQFF. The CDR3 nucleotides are TGTGCCAGCAGTTGGGTAGCGGGGTCCCATGAGCAGTTCTTC.

The CDR3 sequence is CASSLGSPQGSPLHF. In nucleotides, the CDR3 is TGTGCCAGCAGCTTAGGAAGCCCTCAGGGTTCACCCCTCCACTTT. J is TRBJ1-6 and V is TRBV7-2; a possible D gene is TRBD1 (5 bases). Germline CDR1 reads SGHTA; CDR2 reads FQGNSA. V was pared by 1 base and J by 9 bases, with 13 bases between. This CDR3 is built from 15 residues.